These 14 T cell receptor beta chains came from one sample sequenced in a study of brain T cells in children with intractable seizures. Clones were read by immunoSEQ multiplex PCR, and TCRdb kept only the in-frame ones, dropping some. The table includes about 340,000 clones, 93% detected once. Time point defined: blood from clinic visit 5 months post-surgery; TSC patient then seizure free. This specimen consisted of peripheral blood, obtained approximately 5 months after surgery. These receptors all come from a boy less than two years old with tuberous sclerosis and intractable seizures.

This clone came up once. This chain connects TRBV7-8 to TRBJ2-7; 8 positions agree with TRBD1. The ends lost 3 bases at V and 2 bases at J; junction bases unmatched: 6. CDR1 is SGHVS, CDR2 FQNEAQ, per germline. This CDR3 has 15 amino acids. The CDR3 is CASSFSDRGTYEQYF. CDR3 bases: TGTGCCAGCAGCTTTTCCGACAGGGGCACCTACGAGCAGTACTTC.

The chain is built from TRBV6-1 and TRBJ1-2; 11 bases fit TRBD1. This CDR3 region has 17 residues. Germline-derived CDR1 and CDR2 are MNHNS and SASEGT. The J segment lost 2 bases and the V segment lost 4 bases, leaving 9 bases of the junction unmatched. The CDR3 is CASSAPGQGVSNYGYTF. The DNA for the CDR3 is TGTGCCAGCAGTGCCCCGGGACAGGGGGTTTCGAACTATGGCTACACCTTC.

The J gene is TRBJ2-2, the V gene TRBV28, with D uncertain. Trimming cost V 2 bases and J 8 bases, with 6 bases left between them. The length of the CDR3 is 12 residues. Germline lookup yields CDR1 MDHEN and CDR2 SYDVKM. This CDR3 is CASSLPGGELFF. The CDR3 DNA sequence: TGTGCCAGCAGTTTACCCGGGGGGGAGCTGTTTTTT. The whole variable domain, filled in from reference TRBV28 and TRBJ2-2, reads DVKVTQSSRYLVKRTGEKVFLECVQDMDHENMFWYRQDPGLGLRLIYFSYDVKMKEKGDIPEGYSVSREKKERFSLILESASTNQTSMYLCASSLPGGELFFGEGSRLTVL.

CDR3 nucleotides: TGCGCCAGCAGGAGTTTCGGGACAGGCGCCGGGAGTTGGGGAGATACGCAGTATTTT. It specifies CASRSFGTGAGSWGDTQYF. This rearrangement joins TRBV10-1 to TRBJ2-3, with 8 bases that match TRBD1. V gave up 6 bases and J gave up 5 bases; unmatched junction bases: 22. The CDR3 length is 19 residues. CDR1 and CDR2 (germline): WNHNN, SYGVQD (reference sequence).

The CDR3 DNA is TGTGCCAGCACCCCCCGTAGGGAGACTGAAGCTTTCTTT. Its protein is CASTPRRETEAFF. The J gene is TRBJ1-1, the V gene TRBV7-9; D remains unclear. The CDR3 has 13 amino acids. The germline CDR1 and CDR2 sequences are SEHNR and FQNEAQ (reference sequence). Trimming removed 7 bases at V and 5 bases at J, with 14 bases between.

The chain couples TRBV3-1 (or the pseudogene TRBV3-2) to TRBJ2-7, with TRBD2 matching 9 bases. CDR1 and CDR2 from the germline V gene are LGHDT and YNNKEL (reference sequence). This CDR3 is built from 17 residues. V gave up 4 bases and J gave up 0 bases; unmatched junction bases: 10. CDR3 amino acids: CASSPRTSAWSSYEQYF. The CDR3 region has the DNA TGTGCCAGCAGCCCGAGGACTAGCGCGTGGAGCTCCTACGAGCAGTACTTC.

This chain joins TRBV5-4 and TRBJ1-4; D is uncertain. The germline V gene has CDR1 SGHNT and CDR2 YYREEE (reference sequence). Trimming removed 7 bases at V and 5 bases at J, with 12 bases between. This CDR3 has 13 residues. The CDR3 bases are TGTGCCAGCCAGGACCAACCCAATGAAAAACTGTTTTTT. This encodes CASQDQPNEKLFF. Full variable domain (missing parts from reference TRBV5-4 and TRBJ1-4): ETGVTQSPTHLIKTRGQQVTLRCSSQSGHNTVSWYQQALGQGPQFIFQYYREEENGRGNFPPRFSGLQFPNYSSELNVNALELDDSALYLCASQDQPNEKLFFGSGTQLSVL.

The CDR3 nucleotides are TGTGCCAGCAGCCAAGGTGCAGGGGACCTCAGTTCACCCCTCCACTTT. This translates into CASSQGAGDLSSPLHF. This chain links TRBV4-2 with TRBJ1-6; a possible D gene is TRBD1 (6 bases). In germline, CDR1 is LGHNA, CDR2 YNFKEQ. The CDR3 has 16 amino acids. V gave up 1 base and J gave up 9 bases, with 16 bases separating them.

This sequence joins TRBV5-6 and TRBJ1-1; possible D gene TRBD1, 5 bases. V was trimmed by 2 bases and J by 1 base, leaving 9 bases between them. CDR3 size: 14 residues. CDR1 and CDR2 from the germline V gene are SGHDT and YYEEEE. The CDR3 DNA follows: TGTGCCAGCAGCTTCGGCAGGGCGAACACTGAAGCTTTCTTT. Its translation: CASSFGRANTEAFF.

This clone is a singleton in its sample. The genes are TRBV19 and TRBJ1-1, with D possibly TRBD1 on 6 matching bases. Germline V gene data show CDR1 as LNHDA and CDR2 as SQIVND (reference sequence). This CDR3 has 15 amino acids. V dropped 5 bases and J dropped 3 bases, with 16 bases sitting between them. In DNA form, the CDR3 reads TGTGCCAGTAGTGTCCTGGGGGGCGGTGACACTGAAGCTTTCTTT. The encoded protein is CASSVLGGGDTEAFF.

The rearrangement links TRBV7-2 to TRBJ2-3, with 15 positions matching TRBD2. The CDR3 extends over 16 amino acids. The germline V gene encodes CDR1 SGHTA and CDR2 FQGNSA. The V segment lost 1 base and the J segment 7 bases; nucleotides outside the gene matches: 3. The CDR3 spells CASSLEGLAGGYTQYF. The CDR3 bases are TGTGCCAGCAGCTTAGAGGGACTAGCGGGGGGCTATACGCAGTATTTT.

This clone was seen once. The chain joins TRBV5-1 to TRBJ2-2, with D uncertain. The ends were cut back, 4 bases at V and 6 bases at J, with 7 bases in the middle. Germline CDR1 and CDR2: SGHRS and YFSETQ. CDR3 length: 12 amino acids. Written as DNA, the CDR3 is TGCGCCAGCAGCGCTAGGTCCGGGGAGCTGTTTTTT. Protein: CASSARSGELFF. Full variable domain (outside the CDR3, taken from reference TRBV5-1 and TRBJ2-2): KAGVTQTPRYLIKTRGQQVTLSCSPISGHRSVSWYQQTPGQGLQFLFEYFSETQRNKGNFPGRFSGRQFSNSRSEMNVSTLELGDSALYLCASSARSGELFFGEGSRLTVL.

CDR3 region: CASSLARGVYNEQFF. CDR3 in DNA: TGCGCCAGCAGCTTGGCCAGGGGGGTGTACAATGAGCAGTTCTTC. V and J are TRBV5-1 and TRBJ2-1; TRBD1 is a possible D gene (7 bases). The CDR3 covers 15 residues. The ends were cut back, 0 bases at V and 4 bases at J, with 11 bases in the middle. Germline V gene lookup returns CDR1 SGHRS and CDR2 YFSETQ.

The J gene is TRBJ1-5, the V gene TRBV21-1. TRBV21-1 is marked as a pseudogene. The CDR3 totals 17 residues. The CDR3 DNA reads TGTGCCAGCAGCAAAGCCCTCTACCACTATAGCAATCAGCCCCAGCATTTT. It is translated as CASSKALYHYSNQPQHF.